This TCR beta chain stems from a study of T cell repertoires in cytomegalovirus infection. Overall study: HLA-B-restricted CMV epitopes that are well studied were used alongside recently identified HLA-C-restricted ones. Public TCR beta signature analysis indicated the presence of both CMV infection and matching HLA type.

One entry per CDR3 protein, called by TCRdb with MiXCR from the reads. The sample consists of approximately 300,000 distinct CDR3 sequences, roughly 25% of them appearing once. This clonotype has just a few counts. The target antigen is unknown. Overall study findings and caveats: CMV carriers having the relevant HLA were flagged by cumulative public TCR beta family frequency. The ex vivo response showed dominance by HLA-C-restricted CMV-specific TCR beta clonotypes.

Trimming cost V 5 bases and J 0 bases, with 12 bases left between them. CDR3 length: 15 amino acids. Germline V gene lookup returns CDR1 ENHRY and CDR2 SYGVKD. The chain uses TRBV10-3 and TRBJ2-3, with D tentatively TRBD1 (5 bases). The receptor's source is a human donor in good health (CMV status not recorded). Some clones in this sample may be carry-over from other donors' samples. The sequences come from cultured PBMCs, collected from culture after CMV antigen stimulation. CDR3 region: CAISPGQGSTDTQYF. CDR3 sequence (DNA): TGTGCCATCAGTCCCGGGCAGGGTAGCACAGATACGCAGTATTTT.